This TCR beta chain came from a study of lymphopenia after photon versus proton radiotherapy. Notes on this clone: Its antigen is still unknown.

General observations from the study: Only patients who died were analyzed for survival; proton advantage is unproven. Relative stability marked proton patients; photon patients lost diversity and naive cells. In patients who died, overall survival fell as post-nadir TCR diversity dropped more.

Assay: immunoSEQ multiplex PCR; the TCRdb copy retains only in-frame clones and omits some. The repertoire holds roughly 18,000 clones, with 92% as singletons. V was pared by 8 bases and J by 0 bases, with 10 bases of the junction left unmatched. Looked up from germline, CDR1 is SGHRS and CDR2 is YFSETQ. The CDR3 is 16 amino acids. The TCR was taken from a woman between 40 and 55 years old with cholangiocarcinoma. This chain links TRBV5-1 with TRBJ2-2; 7 bases match TRBD1. The sequences come from peripheral blood, collected from a patient treated with photon-based radiotherapy. CDR3 sequence reads: CASRTGDQANTGELFF. The CDR3 bases are TGCGCCAGTCGAACAGGGGACCAAGCGAACACCGGGGAGCTGTTTTTT.